This TCR beta chain was profiled in a study of shared clonotypes between healthy human individuals. Study as a whole: Each donor's CD4 naive and CD4 memory cells filled three plates apiece, CD8 naive two, and CD8 memory one.

As regards this clone: Its target is unknown.

Profiling relied on immunoSEQ multiplex PCR, and the TCRdb table lists in-frame clones only, not all of them. This table has approximately 940,000 clones, approximately 80% appearing once. J gave up 8 bases and V 2 bases, and 7 bases lay outside the gene matches. The CDR3 is 15 residues long. Germline-derived CDR1 and CDR2 are LNHDA and SQIVND (reference sequence). The study's findings and limits: Across subsets, estimated richness was generally greater for naive than for memory populations. The study found lower generation probabilities in non-shared clonotypes than in those shared by all four donors. Several donors showed sharing of approximately 4.7% of naive CD4 clonotypes.

The receptor's source is a man between 18 and 35 years old in good health. This chain connects TRBV19 to TRBJ2-1; 9 nucleotides agree with TRBD2. The material sequenced was memory CD4+ T cells sorted from blood. Noted subset: CD45RA-negative fraction. The CDR3 region has the DNA TGTGCCAGTAGTATATCCGGGACTAGCCCCGATGAGCAGTTCTTC. Protein product: CASSISGTSPDEQFF.